This TCR beta chain was documented in a study of cytomegalovirus exposure and HLA in healthy donors. Overall study: The approximately 120 validation repertoires, a later analysis reported, used the same platform as the roughly 610 first-cohort repertoires. Study conclusions and caveats: The study labeled approximately 150 TCR beta chains cytomegalovirus-associated.

CDR3 length equals 11 residues. Between the trimmed V and J ends, which lost 5 bases and 5 bases, there was a span of 6 bases. The germline CDR1 and CDR2 sequences are SGHAT and FQNNGV. Some clones are missing from TCRdb's copy, which holds only in-frame ones; the method was immunoSEQ multiplex PCR. Of about 360,000 clones in the sample, about nine tenths were seen once. From the roughly 120-subject validation cohort, which was separate from the approximately 700-subject first cohort, the donors were drawn. This clone was counted between two and nine times. As yet, its antigen is unknown. This receptor was obtained from a woman between 18 and 29 years old in good health and CMV-seronegative. The sample consisted of PBMCs. This chain uses TRBV11-2 with TRBJ2-5; no clear D gene. CDR3 DNA: TGTGCCAGCAGCATCTCGGAGACCCAGTACTTC. Protein: CASSISETQYF.